What follows is one TCR beta chain and its context. The antigen remains unidentified. This record belongs to a study of T-cell memory formation after mild COVID-19. The overall study: Each donor largely had its own TCR clusters. Notes on the study in general: Memory cells collected pre-infection included some clones that later responded, suggesting cross-reactive memory joined. Researchers report contracting CD4+ clones mostly in CM and EM, with CD8+ clones in EMRA.

In germline, CDR1 is MNHEY, CDR2 SVGAGI. With 0 bases removed from V and 4 bases from J, the gap between germline ends came to 12 bases. The length of the CDR3 is 15 residues. TCRdb re-called the 5' RACE reads with MiXCR, one entry per CDR3 protein. The data show tens of thousands of distinct CDR3 sequences, more than 8% seen once. The sequenced sample consisted of PBMCs or a T cell subset sorted from them (not recorded which). The rearrangement links TRBV6-5 to TRBJ1-1, with a tentative D call TRBD1 (5 bases). This TCR derives from a man younger than 35 who had mild COVID-19 (a few samples of this study predate the infection). Cell type and time point are not known. The CDR3 loop is CASSYSGGSSTEAFF. CDR3 DNA sequence: TGTGCCAGCAGTTACTCGGGGGGGTCGAGCACTGAAGCTTTCTTT.